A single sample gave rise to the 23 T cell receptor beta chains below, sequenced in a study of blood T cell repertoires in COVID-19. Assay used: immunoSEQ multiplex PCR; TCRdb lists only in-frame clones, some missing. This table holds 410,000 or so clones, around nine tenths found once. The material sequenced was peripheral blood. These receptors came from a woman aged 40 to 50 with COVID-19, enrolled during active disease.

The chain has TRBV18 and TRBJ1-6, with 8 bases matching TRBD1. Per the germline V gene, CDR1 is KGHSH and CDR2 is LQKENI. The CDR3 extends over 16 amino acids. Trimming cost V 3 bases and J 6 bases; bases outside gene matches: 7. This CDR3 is CASSPNWDRSNSPLHF. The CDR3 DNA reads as TGTGCCAGCTCACCGAATTGGGACAGGAGTAATTCACCCCTCCACTTT. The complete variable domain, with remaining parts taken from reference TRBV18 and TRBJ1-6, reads NAGVMQNPRHLVRRRGQEARLRCSPMKGHSHVYWYRQLPEEGLKFMVYLQKENIIDESGMPKERFSAEFPKEGPSILRIQQVVRGDSAAYFCASSPNWDRSNSPLHFGNGTRLTVT.

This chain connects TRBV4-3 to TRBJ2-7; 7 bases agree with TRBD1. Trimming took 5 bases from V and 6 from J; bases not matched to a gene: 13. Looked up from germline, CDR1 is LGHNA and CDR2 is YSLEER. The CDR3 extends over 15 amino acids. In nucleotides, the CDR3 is TGCGCCAGCAGCGCTCTAGTTTGGTCAGGGGGCGAGCAGTACTTC. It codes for CASSALVWSGGEQYF.

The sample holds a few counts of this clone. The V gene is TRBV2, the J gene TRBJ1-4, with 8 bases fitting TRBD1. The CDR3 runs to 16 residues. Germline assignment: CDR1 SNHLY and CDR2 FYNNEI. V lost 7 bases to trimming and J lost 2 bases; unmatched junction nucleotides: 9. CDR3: CASKRDRGVTNEKLFF. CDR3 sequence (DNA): TGTGCCAGCAAGAGAGACAGGGGTGTCACTAATGAAAAACTGTTTTTT.

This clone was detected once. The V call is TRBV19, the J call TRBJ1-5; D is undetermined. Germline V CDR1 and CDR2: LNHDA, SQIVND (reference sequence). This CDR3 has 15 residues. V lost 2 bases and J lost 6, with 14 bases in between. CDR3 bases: TGTGCCAGTAGTATATCAGGTCGTTCGGCTCAGCCCCAGCATTTT. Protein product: CASSISGRSAQPQHF. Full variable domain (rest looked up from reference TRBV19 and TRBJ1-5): DGGITQSPKYLFRKEGQNVTLSCEQNLNHDAMYWYRQDPGQGLRLIYYSQIVNDFQKGDIAEGYSVSREKKESFPLTVTSAQKNPTAFYLCASSISGRSAQPQHFGDGTRLSIL.

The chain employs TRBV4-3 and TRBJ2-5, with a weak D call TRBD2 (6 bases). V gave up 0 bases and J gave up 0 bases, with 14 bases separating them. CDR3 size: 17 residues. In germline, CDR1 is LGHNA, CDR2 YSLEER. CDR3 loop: CASSQDYRERDQETQYF. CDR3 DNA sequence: TGCGCCAGCAGCCAAGATTATCGGGAGAGGGACCAAGAGACCCAGTACTTC.

The CDR3 loop reads CAWSAGTVGTQYF. The CDR3 nucleotides are TGTGCCTGGTCAGCGGGCACGGTAGGGACCCAGTACTTC. This chain links TRBV30 with TRBJ2-5; perhaps TRBD2 as D (6 bases). The CDR3 length is 13 residues. Germline lookup yields CDR1 GTSNPN and CDR2 SVGIG (reference sequence). V was shortened by 5 bases and J by 7 bases, with 17 bases between the two germline ends.

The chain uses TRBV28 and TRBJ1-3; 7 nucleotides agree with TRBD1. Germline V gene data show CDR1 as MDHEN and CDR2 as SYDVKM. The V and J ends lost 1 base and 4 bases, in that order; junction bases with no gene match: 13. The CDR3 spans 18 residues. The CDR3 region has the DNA TGTGCCAGCAGTTTATATTTGCAGGGCAGGGGGTTGGGAAACACCATATATTTT. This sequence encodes CASSLYLQGRGLGNTIYF.

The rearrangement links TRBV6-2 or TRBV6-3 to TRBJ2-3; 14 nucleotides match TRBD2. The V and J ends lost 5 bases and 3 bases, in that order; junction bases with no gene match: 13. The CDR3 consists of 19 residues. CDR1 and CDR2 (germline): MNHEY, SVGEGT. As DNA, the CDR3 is TGTGCCAGCAGTAATCTGGGACTAGCGGGAGAGGTTCTAACAGATACGCAGTATTTT. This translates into CASSNLGLAGEVLTDTQYF.

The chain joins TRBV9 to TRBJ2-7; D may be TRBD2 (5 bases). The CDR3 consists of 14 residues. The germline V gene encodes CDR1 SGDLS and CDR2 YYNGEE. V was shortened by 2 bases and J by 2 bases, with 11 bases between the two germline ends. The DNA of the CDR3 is TGTGCCAGCAGCGTGTTGGGAGAGGCCTACGAGCAGTACTTC. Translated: CASSVLGEAYEQYF.

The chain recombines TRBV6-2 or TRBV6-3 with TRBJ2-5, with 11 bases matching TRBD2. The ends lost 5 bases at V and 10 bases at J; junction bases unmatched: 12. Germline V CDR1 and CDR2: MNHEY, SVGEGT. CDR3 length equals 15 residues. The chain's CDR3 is CASSLRLAGLIDQYF. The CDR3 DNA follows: TGTGCCAGCAGTCTTAGACTAGCGGGGCTGATCGACCAGTACTTC.

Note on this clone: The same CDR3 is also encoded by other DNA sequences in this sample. CDR3 amino acids: CASSSGGNQPQHF. CDR3 DNA: TGTGCCAGCAGCTCAGGGGGAAATCAGCCCCAGCATTTT. The chain links TRBV5-4 to TRBJ1-5, with 7 positions matching TRBD1. After removal of 3 bases from V and 4 bases from J, the junction contained 1 base not matched to a gene. The CDR3 is 13 residues long. CDR1 and CDR2 (germline): SGHNT, YYREEE (reference sequence).

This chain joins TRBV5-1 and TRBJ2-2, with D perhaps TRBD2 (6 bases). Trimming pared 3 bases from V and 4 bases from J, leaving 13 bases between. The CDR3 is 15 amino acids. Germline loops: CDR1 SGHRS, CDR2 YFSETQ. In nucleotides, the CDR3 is TGCGCCAGCAGCTGGGACTCCCTTAGCACCGGGGAGCTGTTTTTT. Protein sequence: CASSWDSLSTGELFF.

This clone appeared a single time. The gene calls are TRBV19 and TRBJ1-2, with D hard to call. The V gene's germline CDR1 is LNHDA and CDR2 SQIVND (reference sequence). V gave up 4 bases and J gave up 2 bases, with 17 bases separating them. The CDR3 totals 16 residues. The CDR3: CASSTESGRLNYGYTF. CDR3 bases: TGTGCCAGTAGTACCGAGAGCGGCAGACTGAACTATGGCTACACCTTC.

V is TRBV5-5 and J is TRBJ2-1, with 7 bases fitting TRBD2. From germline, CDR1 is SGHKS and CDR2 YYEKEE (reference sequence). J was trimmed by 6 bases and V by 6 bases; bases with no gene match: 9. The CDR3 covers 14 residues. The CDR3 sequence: CASTPIGGSNEQFF. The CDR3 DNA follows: TGTGCCAGCACCCCGATCGGGGGGTCCAATGAGCAGTTCTTC.

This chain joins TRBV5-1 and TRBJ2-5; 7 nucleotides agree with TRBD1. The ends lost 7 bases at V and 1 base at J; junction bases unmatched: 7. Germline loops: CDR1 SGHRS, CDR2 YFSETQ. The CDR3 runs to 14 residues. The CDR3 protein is CASGPGTVQETQYF. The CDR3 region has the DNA TGCGCCAGCGGTCCAGGGACAGTCCAAGAGACCCAGTACTTC. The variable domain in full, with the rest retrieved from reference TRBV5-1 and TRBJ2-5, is KAGVTQTPRYLIKTRGQQVTLSCSPISGHRSVSWYQQTPGQGLQFLFEYFSETQRNKGNFPGRFSGRQFSNSRSEMNVSTLELGDSALYLCASGPGTVQETQYFGPGTRLLVL.

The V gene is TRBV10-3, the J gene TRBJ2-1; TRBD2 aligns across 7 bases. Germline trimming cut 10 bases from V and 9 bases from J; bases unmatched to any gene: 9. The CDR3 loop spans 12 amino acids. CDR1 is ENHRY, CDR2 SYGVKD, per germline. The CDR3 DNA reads TGTGCCACCAGCCCTATAGCGGGTGAGCAGTTCTTC. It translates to CATSPIAGEQFF.

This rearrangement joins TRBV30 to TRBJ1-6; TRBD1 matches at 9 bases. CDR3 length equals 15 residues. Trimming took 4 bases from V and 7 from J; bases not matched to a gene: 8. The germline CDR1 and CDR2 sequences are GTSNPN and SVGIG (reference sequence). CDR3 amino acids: CAWNLQTGGNSPLHF. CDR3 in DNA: TGTGCCTGGAACCTCCAGACAGGGGGGAATTCACCCCTCCACTTT.

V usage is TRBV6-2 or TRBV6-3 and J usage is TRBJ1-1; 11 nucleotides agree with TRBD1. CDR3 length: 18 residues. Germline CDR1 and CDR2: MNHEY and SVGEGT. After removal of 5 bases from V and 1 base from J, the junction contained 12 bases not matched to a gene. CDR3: CASSNGGQGASWNTEAFF. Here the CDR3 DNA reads TGTGCCAGCAGTAACGGCGGACAGGGGGCATCGTGGAACACTGAAGCTTTCTTT.

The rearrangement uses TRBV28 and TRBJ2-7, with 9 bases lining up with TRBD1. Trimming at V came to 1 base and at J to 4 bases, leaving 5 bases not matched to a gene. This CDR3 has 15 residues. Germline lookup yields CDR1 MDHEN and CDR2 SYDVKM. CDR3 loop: CASSLLGTGPYEQYF. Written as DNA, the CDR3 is TGTGCCAGCAGTTTATTGGGGACAGGGCCTTACGAGCAGTACTTC.

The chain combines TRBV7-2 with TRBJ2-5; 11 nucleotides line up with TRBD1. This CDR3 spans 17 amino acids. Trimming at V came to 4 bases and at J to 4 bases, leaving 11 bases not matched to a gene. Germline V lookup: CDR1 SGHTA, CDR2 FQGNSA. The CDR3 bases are TGTGCCAGCAGCTCCTTGCGGGGACAGGGGGTTCGAGAGACCCAGTACTTC. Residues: CASSSLRGQGVRETQYF.

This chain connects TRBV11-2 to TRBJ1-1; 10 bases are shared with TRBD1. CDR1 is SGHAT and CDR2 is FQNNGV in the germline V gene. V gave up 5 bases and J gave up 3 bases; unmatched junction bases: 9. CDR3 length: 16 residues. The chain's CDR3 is CASSLRQGAIDTEAFF. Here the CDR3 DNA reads TGTGCCAGCAGCCTACGACAGGGGGCAATCGACACTGAAGCTTTCTTT.

CDR3 nucleotides: TGCAGCGTTGAGAGGGTAGCGGGGTCACAAGAGACCCAGTACTTC. This translates into CSVERVAGSQETQYF. This chain uses TRBV29-1 with TRBJ2-5; 8 bases map to TRBD2. Trimming took 3 bases from V and 2 from J; bases not matched to a gene: 8. The CDR3 is made up of 15 amino acids. CDR1 is SQVTM and CDR2 is ANQGSEA in the germline V gene.

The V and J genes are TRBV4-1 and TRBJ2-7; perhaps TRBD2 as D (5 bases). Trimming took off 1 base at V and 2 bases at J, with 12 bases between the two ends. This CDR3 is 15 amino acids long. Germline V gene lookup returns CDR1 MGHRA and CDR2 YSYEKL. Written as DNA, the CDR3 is TGCGCCAGCAGCCAAGCCGGGGAATCCCCCTACGAGCAGTACTTC. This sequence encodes CASSQAGESPYEQYF.